Below, 13 T cell receptor beta chains from the same sample are listed, as sequenced in a study of response to subunit inactivated influenza vaccine. Via MiXCR, TCRdb re-called the RT-PCR reads, giving one row per CDR3 protein. The table records around 850,000 distinct CDR3 sequences, around 20% of them present only once. The sequenced sample was PBMCs from blood, obtained less than 6 days after vaccination. The receptors were gathered from a man aged 45-60 years who received an inactivated influenza vaccine.

The J gene is TRBJ1-2, the V gene TRBV12-3 or TRBV12-4; D is unclear. This CDR3 contains 14 residues. Trimming removed 1 base at V and 5 bases at J, with 11 bases between. For the CDR3, the DNA is TGTGCCAGCAGTTTAGGGGCACCGAAATATGGCTACACCTTC. It is translated as CASSLGAPKYGYTF.

This chain uses TRBV30 with TRBJ1-2; D might be TRBD1 (5 bases). V was trimmed by 7 bases and J by 10 bases, leaving 13 bases between them. Germline V gene lookup returns CDR1 GTSNPN and CDR2 SVGIG (reference sequence). The CDR3 totals 10 residues. CDR3 bases: TGTGCCTCGTCCGGGGCCTTCTACACCTTC. This encodes CASSGAFYTF.

The table lists this clonotype with a few counts. The genes are TRBV12-3 or TRBV12-4 and TRBJ2-2; 12 bases match TRBD2. The CDR3 runs to 17 residues. The junction had 9 bases not matched to a gene; V was cut back by 4 bases and J by 6 bases. CDR3 protein: CASSSTSGGTKAGELFF. CDR3 coding DNA: TGTGCCAGCAGTTCGACTAGCGGGGGAACCAAGGCCGGGGAGCTGTTTTTT.

There are a few counts of this clonotype. J is TRBJ1-2 and V is TRBV10-3; D not certain. Germline CDR1 reads ENHRY; CDR2 reads SYGVKD. Trimming stripped 10 bases from V and 0 bases from J, with 12 bases between. The CDR3 spans 13 residues. In nucleotides, the CDR3 is TGTGCCACAAGGAACTCTTCTAACTATGGCTACACCTTC. Translated: CATRNSSNYGYTF.

This clonotype was seen more than once but under ten times. The J gene is TRBJ2-7, the V gene TRBV7-2, with unresolved D. Germline V gene lookup returns CDR1 SGHTA and CDR2 FQGNSA. This CDR3 has 12 residues. V gave up 4 bases and J gave up 11 bases, with 15 bases separating them. CDR3 DNA: TGTGCCAGCAGCTCCCTAGGAGATGAAAAGTACTTC. Translating gives CASSSLGDEKYF.

There are a few counts of this clonotype. For the CDR3, the DNA is TGTGCCAGCAGAGGCGGGGGGGCAGTTTCCGGGGAGCTGTTTTTT. This gives the protein CASRGGGAVSGELFF. V usage is TRBV12-3 or TRBV12-4 and J usage is TRBJ2-2; 9 nucleotides line up with TRBD2. CDR3 length: 15 amino acids. Trimming cost V 6 bases and J 6 bases; bases outside gene matches: 8.

This clonotype appeared a few times. The gene calls are TRBV7-2 and TRBJ2-1, with a possible D match to TRBD2 (7 bases). Trimming removed 5 bases from V and 2 bases from J, with 16 bases in between. The CDR3 contains 16 residues. Looked up from germline, CDR1 is SGHTA and CDR2 is FQGNSA. In DNA form, the CDR3 reads TGTGCCAGCAGCCATTACGGGGGGCGAACCTACAATGAGCAGTTCTTC. Its protein is CASSHYGGRTYNEQFF.

The V call is TRBV11-2, the J call TRBJ2-7, with D possibly matching TRBD2 (5 bases). Germline V gives CDR1 SGHAT, CDR2 FQNNGV. Trimming pared 2 bases from V and 5 bases from J, leaving 13 bases between. The CDR3 has 14 amino acids. CDR3 residues: CASSLIGLAHEQYF. The CDR3 DNA is TGTGCCAGCAGCTTAATCGGGCTAGCCCACGAGCAGTACTTC.

This clonotype was seen at least ten times. V is TRBV10-3 and J is TRBJ2-3; the D gene could be TRBD1 or TRBD2 (5 bases each). This CDR3 is built from 15 residues. V gave up 5 bases and J gave up 0 bases, with 12 bases separating them. Germline CDR1 ENHRY, CDR2 SYGVKD. Here the CDR3 DNA reads TGTGCCATCAGTTCGGGACGGATTAGCACAGATACGCAGTATTTT. The encoded protein is CAISSGRISTDTQYF.

The V and J genes are TRBV12-3 or TRBV12-4 and TRBJ1-1, with D perhaps TRBD1 (6 bases). V lost 3 bases and J 7 bases, leaving 9 bases between the germline ends. The CDR3 spans 12 residues. The CDR3: CASSLQGLEAFF. CDR3 nucleotide sequence: TGTGCCAGCAGTTTGCAGGGGCTTGAAGCTTTCTTT.

The DNA of the CDR3 is TGTGCCAGCAGTTTATTGTTAGGCAGGGCGGTTGTGCAGTACTTC. Translating it yields CASSLLLGRAVVQYF. The rearrangement uses TRBV28 and TRBJ2-7; perhaps TRBD1 as D (5 bases). Germline assignment: CDR1 MDHEN and CDR2 SYDVKM. The CDR3 spans 15 residues. Trimming took off 1 base at V and 9 bases at J, with 19 bases between the two ends.

This clonotype has only a few counts. CDR3 nucleotides: TGTGCCAGCAGCGCCCAAGCCTACAGGGCGGGGGATGGCTACACCTTC. Translating it yields CASSAQAYRAGDGYTF. The J gene is TRBJ1-2, the V gene TRBV21-1; the D call in the table, TRBD1, was not verified against the DNA. TRBV21-1 is a documented pseudogene. The CDR3 runs 16 residues.

This clonotype was detected only a few times. This chain uses TRBV9 with TRBJ2-5, with a weak D call TRBD1 (5 bases). Germline V gives CDR1 SGDLS, CDR2 YYNGEE. The ends were cut back, 3 bases at V and 4 bases at J, with 19 bases in the middle. The CDR3 length is 16 residues. The CDR3 DNA follows: TGTGCCAGCAGCGCCGGACAAAGTCGAACTTTAGAGACCCAGTACTTC. It specifies CASSAGQSRTLETQYF.